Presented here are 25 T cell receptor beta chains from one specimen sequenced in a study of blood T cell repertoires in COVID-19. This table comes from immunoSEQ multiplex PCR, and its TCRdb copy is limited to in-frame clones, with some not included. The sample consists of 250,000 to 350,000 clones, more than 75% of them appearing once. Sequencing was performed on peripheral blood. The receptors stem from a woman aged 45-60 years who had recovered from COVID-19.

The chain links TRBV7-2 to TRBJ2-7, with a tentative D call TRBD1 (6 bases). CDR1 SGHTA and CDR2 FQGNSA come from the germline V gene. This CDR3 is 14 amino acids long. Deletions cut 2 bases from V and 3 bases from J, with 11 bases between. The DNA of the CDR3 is TGTGCCAGCAGCTTACAGGGGAATTTCTACGAGCAGTACTTC. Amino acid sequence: CASSLQGNFYEQYF.

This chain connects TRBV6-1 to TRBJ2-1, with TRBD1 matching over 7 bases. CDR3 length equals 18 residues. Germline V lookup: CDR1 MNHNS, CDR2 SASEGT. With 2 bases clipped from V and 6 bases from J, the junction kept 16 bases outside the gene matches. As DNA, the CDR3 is TGTGCCAGCAGTGAATATTTCGGGACAGCCCGCCTGGGCAATGAGCAGTTCTTC. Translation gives CASSEYFGTARLGNEQFF.

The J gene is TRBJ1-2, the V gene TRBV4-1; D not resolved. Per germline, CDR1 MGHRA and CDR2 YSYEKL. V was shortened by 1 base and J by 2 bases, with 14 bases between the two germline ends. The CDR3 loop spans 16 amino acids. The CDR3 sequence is CASSQVVEQQNYGYTF. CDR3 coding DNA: TGCGCCAGCAGCCAAGTTGTGGAACAGCAGAACTATGGCTACACCTTC.

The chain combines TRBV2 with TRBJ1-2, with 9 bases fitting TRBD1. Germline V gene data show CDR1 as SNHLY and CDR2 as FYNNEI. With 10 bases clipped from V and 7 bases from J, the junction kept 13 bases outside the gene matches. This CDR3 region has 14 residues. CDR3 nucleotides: TGTGCCACCCGTCCGAGGACAGGGGATGCTGGCTACACCTTC. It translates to CATRPRTGDAGYTF.

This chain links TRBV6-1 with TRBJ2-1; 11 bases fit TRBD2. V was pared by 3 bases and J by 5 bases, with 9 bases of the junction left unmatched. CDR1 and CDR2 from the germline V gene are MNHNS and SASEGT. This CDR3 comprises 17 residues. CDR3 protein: CASSETSGTDAHNEQFF. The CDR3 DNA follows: TGTGCCAGCAGTGAGACTAGCGGGACCGACGCCCACAATGAGCAGTTCTTC.

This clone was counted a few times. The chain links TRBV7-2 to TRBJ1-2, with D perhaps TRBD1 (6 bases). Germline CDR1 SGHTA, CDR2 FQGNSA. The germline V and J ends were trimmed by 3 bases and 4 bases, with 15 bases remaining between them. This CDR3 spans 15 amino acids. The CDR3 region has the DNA TGTGCCAGCAGCTTTGGACAGTCGAACGTCTATGGCTACACCTTC. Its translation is CASSFGQSNVYGYTF.

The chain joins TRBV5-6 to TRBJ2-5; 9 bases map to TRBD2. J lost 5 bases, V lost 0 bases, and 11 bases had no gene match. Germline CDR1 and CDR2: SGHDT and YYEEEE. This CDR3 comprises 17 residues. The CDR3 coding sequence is TGTGCCAGCAGCTTGGCCTTGCGGGAGGGGGTAGTGGAGACCCAGTACTTC. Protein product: CASSLALREGVVETQYF.

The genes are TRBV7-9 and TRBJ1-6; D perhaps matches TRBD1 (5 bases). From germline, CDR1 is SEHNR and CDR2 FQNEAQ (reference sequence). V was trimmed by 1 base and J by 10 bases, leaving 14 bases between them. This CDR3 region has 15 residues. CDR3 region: CASSLGPEPGSPLHF. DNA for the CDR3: TGTGCCAGCAGCTTAGGCCCAGAACCAGGGTCACCCCTCCACTTT.

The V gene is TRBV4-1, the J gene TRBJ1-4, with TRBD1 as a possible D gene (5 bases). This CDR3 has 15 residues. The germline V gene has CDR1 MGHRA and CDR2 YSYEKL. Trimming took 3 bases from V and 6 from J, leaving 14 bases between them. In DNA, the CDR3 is TGCGCCAGCAGCCAGGCGATAGGGGTGGATGAAAAACTGTTTTTT. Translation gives CASSQAIGVDEKLFF.

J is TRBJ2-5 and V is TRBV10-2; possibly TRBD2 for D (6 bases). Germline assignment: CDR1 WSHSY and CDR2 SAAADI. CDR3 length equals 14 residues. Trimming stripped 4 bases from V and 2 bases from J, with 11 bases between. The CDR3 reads CASSGRELQETQYF. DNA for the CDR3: TGCGCCAGCAGTGGGAGGGAGTTACAAGAGACCCAGTACTTC.

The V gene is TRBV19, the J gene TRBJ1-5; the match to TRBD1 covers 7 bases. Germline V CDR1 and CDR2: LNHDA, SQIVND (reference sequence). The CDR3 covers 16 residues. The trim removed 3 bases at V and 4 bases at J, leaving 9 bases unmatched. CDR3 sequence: CASSIPTGVPNQPQHF. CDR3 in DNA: TGTGCCAGTAGTATCCCAACAGGGGTGCCGAATCAGCCCCAGCATTTT.

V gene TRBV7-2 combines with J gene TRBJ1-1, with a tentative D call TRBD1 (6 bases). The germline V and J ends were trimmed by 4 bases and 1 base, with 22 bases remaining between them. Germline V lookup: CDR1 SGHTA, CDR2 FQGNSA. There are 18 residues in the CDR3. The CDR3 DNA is TGTGCCAGCAGCTCTAGGAGGACGGAAGGACAGAAGAACACTGAAGCTTTCTTT. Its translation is CASSSRRTEGQKNTEAFF.

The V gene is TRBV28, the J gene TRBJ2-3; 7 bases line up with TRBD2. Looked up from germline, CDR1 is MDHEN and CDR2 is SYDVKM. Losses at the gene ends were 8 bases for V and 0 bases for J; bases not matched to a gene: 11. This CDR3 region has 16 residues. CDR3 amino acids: CASGPVTGGSTDTQYF. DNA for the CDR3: TGTGCCAGCGGGCCCGTAACGGGAGGTAGCACAGATACGCAGTATTTT. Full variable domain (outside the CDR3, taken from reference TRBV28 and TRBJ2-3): DVKVTQSSRYLVKRTGEKVFLECVQDMDHENMFWYRQDPGLGLRLIYFSYDVKMKEKGDIPEGYSVSREKKERFSLILESASTNQTSMYLCASGPVTGGSTDTQYFGPGTRLTVL.

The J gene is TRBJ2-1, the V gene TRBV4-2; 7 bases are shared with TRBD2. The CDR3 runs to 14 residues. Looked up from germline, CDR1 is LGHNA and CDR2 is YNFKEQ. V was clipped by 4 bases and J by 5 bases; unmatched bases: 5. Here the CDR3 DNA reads TGTGCCAGCAGCCGGGCCAGCGGGAACAATGAGCAGTTCTTC. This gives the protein CASSRASGNNEQFF.

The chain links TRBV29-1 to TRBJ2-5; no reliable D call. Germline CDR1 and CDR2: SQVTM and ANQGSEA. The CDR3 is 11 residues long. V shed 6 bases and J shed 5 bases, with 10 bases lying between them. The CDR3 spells CSVMPQETQYF. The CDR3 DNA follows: TGCAGCGTGATGCCCCAGGAGACCCAGTACTTC.

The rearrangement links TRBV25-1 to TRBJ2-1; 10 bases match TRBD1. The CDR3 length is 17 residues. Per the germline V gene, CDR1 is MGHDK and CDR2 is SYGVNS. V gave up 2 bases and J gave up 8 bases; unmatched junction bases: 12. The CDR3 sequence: CASSEPPDRGLRYEQFF. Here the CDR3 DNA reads TGTGCCAGCAGTGAACCCCCCGACAGGGGGCTTCGGTATGAGCAGTTCTTC.

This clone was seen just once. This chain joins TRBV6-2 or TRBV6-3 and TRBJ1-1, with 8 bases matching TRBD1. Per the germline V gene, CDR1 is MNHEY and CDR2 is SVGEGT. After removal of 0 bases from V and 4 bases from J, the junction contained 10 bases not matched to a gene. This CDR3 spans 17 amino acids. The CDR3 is CASSYSKRQGLGTEAFF. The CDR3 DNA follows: TGTGCCAGCAGTTACTCGAAGAGACAGGGGTTAGGCACTGAAGCTTTCTTT.

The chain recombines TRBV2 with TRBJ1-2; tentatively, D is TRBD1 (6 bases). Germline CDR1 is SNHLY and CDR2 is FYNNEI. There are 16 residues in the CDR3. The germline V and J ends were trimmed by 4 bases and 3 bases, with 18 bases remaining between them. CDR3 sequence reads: CASSVQGVSVDYGYTF. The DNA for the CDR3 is TGTGCCAGCAGTGTACAGGGTGTTTCTGTCGACTATGGCTACACCTTC.

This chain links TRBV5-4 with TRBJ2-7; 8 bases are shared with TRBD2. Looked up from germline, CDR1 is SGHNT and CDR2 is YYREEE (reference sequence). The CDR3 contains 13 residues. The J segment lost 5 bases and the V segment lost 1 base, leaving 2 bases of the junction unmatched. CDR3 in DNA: TGTGCCAGCAGCTTGATTAGCGGGGACGAGCAGTACTTC. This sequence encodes CASSLISGDEQYF.

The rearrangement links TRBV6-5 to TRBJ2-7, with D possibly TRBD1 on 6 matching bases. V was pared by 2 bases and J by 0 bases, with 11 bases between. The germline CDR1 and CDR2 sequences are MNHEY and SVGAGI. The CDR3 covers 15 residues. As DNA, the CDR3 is TGTGCCAGCAGTTACAACGGGGACACCTCCTACGAGCAGTACTTC. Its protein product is CASSYNGDTSYEQYF.

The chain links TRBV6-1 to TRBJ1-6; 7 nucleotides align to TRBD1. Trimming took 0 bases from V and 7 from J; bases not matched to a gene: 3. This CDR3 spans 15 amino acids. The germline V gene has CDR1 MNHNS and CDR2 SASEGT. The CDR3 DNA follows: TGTGCCAGCAGTGAAGCACAAGGGGGCAATTCACCCCTCCACTTT. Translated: CASSEAQGGNSPLHF.

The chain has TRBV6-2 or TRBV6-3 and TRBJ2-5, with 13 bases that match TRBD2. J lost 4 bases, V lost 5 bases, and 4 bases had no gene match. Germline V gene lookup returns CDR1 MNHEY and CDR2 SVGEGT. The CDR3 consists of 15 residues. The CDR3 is CASSTRLAGGETQYF. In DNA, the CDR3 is TGTGCCAGCAGTACACGACTAGCGGGGGGAGAGACCCAGTACTTC.

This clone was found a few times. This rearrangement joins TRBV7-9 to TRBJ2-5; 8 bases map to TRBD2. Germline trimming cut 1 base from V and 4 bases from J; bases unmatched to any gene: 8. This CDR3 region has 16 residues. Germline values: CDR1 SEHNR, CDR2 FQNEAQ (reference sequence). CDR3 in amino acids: CASSLVEIAGSETQYF. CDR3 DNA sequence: TGTGCCAGCAGCTTAGTGGAGATAGCGGGATCAGAGACCCAGTACTTC.

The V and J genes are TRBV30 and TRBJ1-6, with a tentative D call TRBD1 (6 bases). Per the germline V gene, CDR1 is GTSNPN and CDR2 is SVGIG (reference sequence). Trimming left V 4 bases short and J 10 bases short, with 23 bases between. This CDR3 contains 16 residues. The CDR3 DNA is TGTGCCTGGACTTTCTTTGGAGCACGGGGGGCATCACCCCTCCACTTT. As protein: CAWTFFGARGASPLHF.

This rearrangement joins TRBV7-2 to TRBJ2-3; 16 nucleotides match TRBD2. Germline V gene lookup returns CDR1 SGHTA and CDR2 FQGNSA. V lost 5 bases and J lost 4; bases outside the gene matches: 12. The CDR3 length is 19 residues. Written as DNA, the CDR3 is TGTGCCAGCAGCAGAACCGCCGGGACTAGCGGGAGGGCCTCAGATACGCAGTATTTT. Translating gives CASSRTAGTSGRASDTQYF.